This T cell receptor beta chain was sequenced for a study of cytomegalovirus exposure and HLA in healthy donors. CDR1 and CDR2 from the germline V gene are SEHNR and FQNEAQ (reference sequence). The CDR3 extends over 15 amino acids. The V end was cut by 2 bases, the J end by 0 bases, with 8 bases between. PCR amplification relied on 60 Vbeta primers (plus 13 Jbeta primers). Assay used: immunoSEQ multiplex PCR; TCRdb lists only in-frame clones, some missing. The profile shows around 270,000 clones, over 70% of them singletons. This sequence joins TRBV7-9 and TRBJ1-3; D gene unclear. Sequencing was carried out using PBMCs. The receptor's source is a girl under 10 years old in good health and CMV-seronegative. The CDR3 DNA is TGTGCCAGCAGCTTAAGGGCGGGCTCTGGAAACACCATATATTTT. It encodes CASSLRAGSGNTIYF.